A selection of T cell receptor beta chains follows, all from one sample in a study of blood T cell repertoires in COVID-19. Repertoires were generated with immunoSEQ multiplex PCR, while TCRdb's copy carries only in-frame clones and drops some. The sample includes 350,000 to 450,000 clones, 70% to 90% of them seen just once. Input material: peripheral blood. Receptors originate from a woman aged 55-69 years with COVID-19, enrolled during active disease. Each CDR3 is given with its conserved first and last residue. D genes are given only for firm matches. The size field is filled for only some rows; it gives once, few, many or a size class.

TRBV2	TRBJ1-2	NA	few	TGTGCCAGCAGTGAGGGGGCGAGTCGGAACTATGGCTACACCTTC	CASSEGASRNYGYTF
TRBV2	TRBJ1-1	TRBD1	NA	TGTGCCAGCAGCTACAGGGGGCAGAACACTGAAGCTTTCTTT	CASSYRGQNTEAFF
TRBV5-1	TRBJ2-5	NA	NA	TGCGCCAGCAGCCCCGGACTGGAATGGGGGACCCAGTACTTC	CASSPGLEWGTQYF
TRBV5-6	TRBJ1-3	NA	NA	TGTGCCAGCAGCTTGGTAGCAGCCTCTGGAAACACCATATATTTT	CASSLVAASGNTIYF
TRBV2	TRBJ1-2	TRBD1	NA	TGTGCCAGCAGTACATCCGCCGGGACAGATGGCTACACCTTC	CASSTSAGTDGYTF
TRBV9	TRBJ1-1	TRBD1	NA	TGTGCCAGCAGCCCCACGGGAAGGGGACAGCTGAACACTGAAGCTTTCTTT	CASSPTGRGQLNTEAFF
TRBV5-8	TRBJ1-2	TRBD1	NA	TGTGCCAGCAGCCATACAGGGGGATCGTACTACGGCTACACCTTC	CASSHTGGSYYGYTF
TRBV7-2	TRBJ2-7	TRBD2	NA	TGTGCCAGCAGCTTCAGCGGGGGCTACGAGCAGTACTTC	CASSFSGGYEQYF
TRBV7-3	TRBJ1-5	TRBD1	NA	TGTGCCAGCAGCCGGGACAGTTCTAGCAATCAGCCCCAGCATTTT	CASSRDSSSNQPQHF
TRBV5-4	TRBJ2-3	TRBD2	NA	TGTGCCAGCAGCTCCGGGGGGGCCCGCGTAGATACGCAGTATTTT	CASSSGGARVDTQYF
TRBV5-4	TRBJ1-6	NA	NA	TGTGCCAGCAGCGTCGACGGGGGGCGGGGGTCACCCCTCCACTTT	CASSVDGGRGSPLHF
TRBV5-1	TRBJ2-7	TRBD2	NA	TGCGCCAGCAGCTACACTAGCGGGTACTCCTACGAGCAGTACTTC	CASSYTSGYSYEQYF
TRBV7-2	TRBJ1-3	TRBD1	NA	TGTGCCAGCAGCTTAGGGGACAGGGGGCATATTAGAAACACCATATATTTT	CASSLGDRGHIRNTIYF
TRBV4-2	TRBJ1-6	TRBD1	NA	TGTGCCAGCAGCCCCGGACAGGGCCCAAATTCACCCCTCCACTTT	CASSPGQGPNSPLHF
TRBV19	TRBJ1-6	TRBD1	NA	TGTGCCAGTAGGTCGGACAGGGGGCTAAAGTCACCCCTCCACTTT	CASRSDRGLKSPLHF
TRBV18	TRBJ2-1	TRBD1	NA	TGTGCCAGCTCATCCCCAGGGGGCGCCTCCTACAATGAGCAGTTCTTC	CASSSPGGASYNEQFF
TRBV7-3	TRBJ1-1	NA	NA	TGTGCCAGCAGCTCCCCCCAGGGTCAGGGAAACACTGAAGCTTTCTTT	CASSSPQGQGNTEAFF
TRBV7-2	TRBJ1-5	NA	NA	TGTGCCAGCAGCACGGGTCGTCGCAATCAGCCCCAGCATTTT	CASSTGRRNQPQHF
TRBV18	TRBJ1-6	NA	NA	TGTGCCAGCTCACCATCGGGGAGTATAAGCGATTCACCCCTCCACTTT	CASSPSGSISDSPLHF
TRBV10-1	TRBJ1-1	NA	NA	TGCGCCAGCCCCTCGGGGTCGGGTACTGAAGCTTTCTTT	CASPSGSGTEAFF
TRBV7-2	TRBJ2-3	TRBD1	NA	TGTGCCAGCACCTCCAGACAGGGTAAAACAGATACGCAGTATTTT	CASTSRQGKTDTQYF
TRBV7-9	TRBJ1-2	NA	NA	TGTGCCAGCAACTACAGGGTTACCCATGGCTACACCTTC	CASNYRVTHGYTF
TRBV7-9	TRBJ2-5	TRBD2	NA	TGTGCCAGCAGCCCCGGACTAGCGGGGTCACAAGAGACCCAGTACTTC	CASSPGLAGSQETQYF
TRBV11-3	TRBJ2-5	TRBD2	NA	TGTGCCAGCAGCGCAGCGGGGGGATGGGCCGCAGAGACCCAGTACTTC	CASSAAGGWAAETQYF
TRBV27	TRBJ1-2	TRBD1	once	TGTGCCAGCCGACAGTACTCCGGGACAGGGGGCGTTGGCTACACCTTC	CASRQYSGTGGVGYTF
TRBV3-1/TRBV3-2	TRBJ2-3	TRBD2	few	TGTGCCAGCAGCCAAAGACTAGCGGGGGCAGATACGCAGTATTTT	CASSQRLAGADTQYF
TRBV19	TRBJ1-1	TRBD1	NA	TGTGCCAGTAGTTCTCCGGGACAGGGCGTCACTGAAGCTTTCTTT	CASSSPGQGVTEAFF
TRBV5-1	TRBJ2-5	NA	few	TGCGCCAGCAGCTTAACAGTAGAGACCCAGTACTTC	CASSLTVETQYF
TRBV5-1	TRBJ1-2	NA	many	TGCGCCAGCAGCTTGGAGGGCAGGGAATATGATGGCTACACCTTC	CASSLEGREYDGYTF
TRBV4-3	TRBJ2-7	TRBD2	NA	TGCGCCAGCAGCCACGGGGGGAAATACGAGCAGTACTTC	CASSHGGKYEQYF
TRBV12-5	TRBJ2-1	TRBD1	NA	TGTGCCGGATCCCGGGACAGCGTTAATGAGCAGTTCTTC	CAGSRDSVNEQFF
TRBV2	TRBJ2-7	NA	few	TGTGCCAGCAACCCGCAATACTTTTTCTACGAGCAGTACTTC	CASNPQYFFYEQYF
TRBV7-9	TRBJ2-7	TRBD1	NA	TGTGCCAGCAGCTTAGCGACAGGGGGCCGCTCCTACGAGCAGTACTTC	CASSLATGGRSYEQYF
TRBV6-6	TRBJ1-1	TRBD1	NA	TGTGCCAGCAAGGGGGCCGAACTTATCGAAGCTTTCTTT	CASKGAELIEAFF
TRBV11-1	TRBJ1-1	TRBD1	NA	TGTGCCAGCCGTCAGGGGGTGGGTTTTTCGAACACTGAAGCTTTCTTT	CASRQGVGFSNTEAFF
TRBV6-5	TRBJ2-5	NA	NA	TGTGCCAGCAGTTACTCACCCAGGGTAGGAGAGACCCAGTACTTC	CASSYSPRVGETQYF
TRBV5-4	TRBJ2-1	NA	NA	TGTGCCAGCAGCGTGGACAGTCCCTCCTACAATGAGCAGTTCTTC	CASSVDSPSYNEQFF
TRBV7-2	TRBJ2-7	TRBD2	NA	TGTGCCAGCAGCTTACTAGCGGGGGCCTACGAGCAGTACTTC	CASSLLAGAYEQYF
TRBV19	TRBJ1-5	TRBD1	NA	TGTGCCAGTACCATATGGGGACAGGGAAGTCAGCCCCAGCATTTT	CASTIWGQGSQPQHF
TRBV10-3	TRBJ2-3	TRBD2	NA	TGTGCCATCAGTGAGGCTAGCGGGGTCTTCGCCGACACAGATACGCAGTATTTT	CAISEASGVFADTDTQYF
TRBV3-1/TRBV3-2	TRBJ2-7	NA	NA	TGTGCCAGCAGCCCCACATTTGACATCTCCTACGAGCAGTACTTC	CASSPTFDISYEQYF
TRBV7-2	TRBJ1-5	NA	NA	TGTGCCAGCAGCTTAATCGGGTCAGGGGCGAATCAGCCCCAGCATTTT	CASSLIGSGANQPQHF
TRBV2	TRBJ2-1	TRBD2	NA	TGTGCCAGCAGTGCACTAGCGGGGGGCGAGACTGAGCAGTTCTTC	CASSALAGGETEQFF
TRBV19	TRBJ1-5	TRBD1	many	TGTGCCAGTTCCCCGGACAGGGTGGACAATCAGCCCCAGCATTTT	CASSPDRVDNQPQHF
TRBV6-6	TRBJ2-7	TRBD1	NA	TGTGCCAGCAGTTACGTGGACAGGGCTTCCTACGAGCAGTACTTC	CASSYVDRASYEQYF
TRBV27	TRBJ2-2	NA	NA	TGTGCCAGCAGTTTAGGGCAGGGGAACACCGGGGAGCTGTTTTTT	CASSLGQGNTGELFF
TRBV3-1/TRBV3-2	TRBJ2-3	TRBD2	NA	TGTGCCAGCAGCCCGGGGGGGTCGGGGCGGAGAGATACGCAGTATTTT	CASSPGGSGRRDTQYF
TRBV5-6	TRBJ2-7	TRBD1	NA	TGTGCCAGCAGCTGGGGACAGGGAAAGGAGCAGTACTTC	CASSWGQGKEQYF
TRBV28	TRBJ2-5	TRBD2	NA	TGTGCCAGCAGTTTAGGCGGGGGGGTAGGAGAGACCCAGTACTTC	CASSLGGGVGETQYF
TRBV7-2	TRBJ2-2	TRBD2	NA	TGTGCCAGCAGTACCGGGACTAGCGGCCCCGGGGAGCTGTTTTTT	CASSTGTSGPGELFF
TRBV29-1	TRBJ2-2	NA	NA	TGCAGCGTAGAGGGGGTTCCGAACACCGGGGAGCTGTTTTTT	CSVEGVPNTGELFF
TRBV7-2	TRBJ2-1	TRBD2	NA	TGTGCCAGCAGCCCCCGACTAGCGGGGGCAAGGGAGCAGTTCTTC	CASSPRLAGAREQFF
TRBV6-5	TRBJ1-5	NA	NA	TGTGCCAGCAGAAGACAACGACAGTCACAGCCCCAGCATTTT	CASRRQRQSQPQHF
TRBV6-5	TRBJ2-7	NA	once	TGTGCCAGCAGTTACGGGCCCTACGAGCAGTACTTC	CASSYGPYEQYF
TRBV14	TRBJ1-1	NA	NA	TGTGCCAGCAGCCAAGTTCCAGGGAACACTGAAGCTTTCTTT	CASSQVPGNTEAFF
TRBV15	TRBJ2-5	NA	NA	TGTGCCACCAGCAGAAAGGGGCTAGATCAAGAGACCCAGTACTTC	CATSRKGLDQETQYF
TRBV7-9	TRBJ2-3	NA	NA	TGTGCCAGCAGCTTAGCACTAGCAATAGCAGATACGCAGTATTTT	CASSLALAIADTQYF
TRBV5-1	TRBJ1-6	NA	NA	TGCGCCAGCAGCTTGACAGCAAATTCACCCCTCCACTTT	CASSLTANSPLHF
TRBV2	TRBJ1-4	NA	NA	TGTGCCAGCAGTGAAATCGGTAATGAAAAACTGTTTTTT	CASSEIGNEKLFF